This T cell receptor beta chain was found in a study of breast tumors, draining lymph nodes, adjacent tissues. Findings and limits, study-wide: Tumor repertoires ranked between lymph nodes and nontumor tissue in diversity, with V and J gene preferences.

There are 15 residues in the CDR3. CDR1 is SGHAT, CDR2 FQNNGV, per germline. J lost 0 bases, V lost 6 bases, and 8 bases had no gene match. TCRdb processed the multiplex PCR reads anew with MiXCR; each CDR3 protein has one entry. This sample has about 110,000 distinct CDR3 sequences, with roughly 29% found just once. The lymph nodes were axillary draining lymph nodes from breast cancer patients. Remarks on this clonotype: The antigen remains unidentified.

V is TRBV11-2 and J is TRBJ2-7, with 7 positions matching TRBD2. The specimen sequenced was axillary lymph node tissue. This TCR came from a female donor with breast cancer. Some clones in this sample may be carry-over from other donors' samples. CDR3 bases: TGTGCCAGCAGGTTAAGGCGGGGGACCTCCTACGAGCAGTACTTC. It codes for CASRLRRGTSYEQYF.